Listed here is a single T cell receptor (beta chain). Its target is unknown. These data are taken from a study of beta chain features in type 1 diabetes. General study findings and limits: The study notes PCR might favor shorter templates equally in patients and controls.

Germline V gene data show CDR1 as GTSNPN and CDR2 as SVGIG (reference sequence). J gave up 4 bases and V 2 bases, and 1 base lay outside the gene matches. CDR3 length: 14 amino acids. Every bit of the isolated RNA underwent reverse transcription, so sequencing read expressed TCRB transcripts. Using immunoSEQ multiplex PCR, the repertoire was profiled, and TCRdb retains in-frame clones only, with some absent. This sample has roughly 310,000 clones; approximately 11% occur once, and the top ten carry around 0.015%. V is TRBV30 and J is TRBJ2-1, with 11 positions matching TRBD2. The sequence was collected from a woman in her 30s in good health. The sequencing input was naive CD4+ T cells from blood. This chain's CDR3 is CAWSRTSGYNEQFF. The CDR3, as DNA: TGTGCCTGGAGTCGGACTAGCGGGTACAATGAGCAGTTCTTC.